Many counts were recorded for the clone carrying this T cell receptor beta chain. Its cognate antigen is unknown. TCR beta CDR3 regions were amplified from RNA transcripts. First-round RT-PCR targeting the TCR CDR3 was performed with the HTBI primer set. MiXCR, applied by TCRdb to the multiplex PCR reads, yields one record per CDR3 protein. Of approximately 380,000 distinct CDR3 sequences in the sample, about 20% are singletons; the top ten hold 3.5% to 4%. This entry belongs to a study of T cells in Graves' hyperthyroidism and ophthalmopathy. This CDR3 has 13 amino acids. Per germline, CDR1 WNHNN and CDR2 SYGVQD (reference sequence). Trimming stripped 3 bases from V and 4 bases from J, with 7 bases between. Graves' hyperthyroidism qualified as stable when ophthalmopathy did not progress within 18 months. Study observations and caveats: For ophthalmopathy, model prediction preceded onset by a median about six months. Researchers found most expanded thyroid clonotypes above 0.001 in blood as well.

The source of this sequence is a woman aged 18-29 years with Graves' hyperthyroidism. The genes are TRBV10-1 and TRBJ2-4, with D uncertain. What was sequenced was blood. Here the CDR3 reads CASSDSDKNIQYF. CDR3 sequence (DNA): TGCGCCAGCAGTGATTCAGATAAAAACATTCAGTACTTC.